This T cell receptor beta chain emerged from a study of blood T cell repertoires in COVID-19. About the research overall: Whether acute or convalescent, the COVID-19 samples came from the United States, Italy and Spain. Sources were T cells, B-cell-depleted T cells, or PBMCs; the material itself was cDNA or gDNA.

Original data processing: Reference gene primer amplification yielded estimated nucleated cell counts. The method was immunoSEQ multiplex PCR; TCRdb's version includes in-frame clones alone and lacks a portion of them. For V, J and clone size, that table is used; D and trimming come from the DNA. Found here are some 300,000 clones, more than 70% of them singletons; the top ten hold 5.5% to 8.5%. Per germline, CDR1 KGHSH and CDR2 LQKENI. The V segment lost 6 bases and the J segment 2 bases; nucleotides outside the gene matches: 7. This CDR3 region has 14 residues. In this sample, this clone turned up a few times.

The receptor was derived from a young woman who had recovered from COVID-19. Sequenced: peripheral blood. V gene TRBV18 combines with J gene TRBJ2-7; 7 bases match TRBD1. The CDR3 spells CASSRGTATYEQYF. The CDR3 coding sequence is TGTGCCAGCTCCCGAGGGACAGCCACCTACGAGCAGTACTTC.